These 15 T cell receptor beta chains were sequenced from one sample in a study of cytomegalovirus exposure and HLA in healthy donors. The PCR employed 60 Vbeta primers together with 13 Jbeta primers. Using immunoSEQ multiplex PCR, the repertoire was profiled, and TCRdb retains in-frame clones only, with some absent. The sample shows around 78,000 clones, 60% to 85% of them seen only once. The specimen was PBMCs. Receptors were obtained from a male donor in good health and CMV-seronegative.

This chain links TRBV15 with TRBJ1-5; unclear D gene. With 5 bases removed from V and 6 bases from J, the gap between germline ends came to 20 bases. Germline assignment: CDR1 LNHNV and CDR2 YYDKDF (reference sequence). The CDR3 is 16 amino acids. The CDR3 sequence: CATSPTGVIGLQPQHF. DNA of the CDR3: TGTGCCACCAGCCCCACTGGCGTAATAGGACTTCAGCCCCAGCATTTT.

Worth noting for this clone: An end of the junction does not agree with germline; a read error may underlie this. The chain recombines TRBV7-8 with TRBJ1-5; D may be TRBD1 (5 bases). Germline-derived CDR1 and CDR2 are SGHVS and FQNEAQ. This CDR3 spans 14 amino acids. In DNA form, the CDR3 reads TGTGCCAGCAGCTTAGCGCAGGGTGAGCAGCCCCAGAATTTT. This codes for CASSLAQGEQPQNF.

This clone was observed once. This rearrangement joins TRBV29-1 to TRBJ2-5, with D maybe TRBD1 (5 bases). The germline gives CDR1 SQVTM, CDR2 ANQGSEA. The CDR3 runs 12 residues. The V end was cut by 6 bases, the J end by 3 bases, with 11 bases between. CDR3 nucleotides: TGCAGCGTCCATGACAGTAAAGAGACCCAGTACTTC. Its translation: CSVHDSKETQYF.

This clone was observed a single time. The chain combines TRBV29-1 with TRBJ2-6, with 7 bases lining up with TRBD2. This CDR3 is built from 15 residues. CDR1 SQVTM and CDR2 ANQGSEA come from the germline V gene. The ends lost 0 bases at V and 3 bases at J; junction bases unmatched: 2. CDR3 loop: CSVEDGGVGANVLTF. The CDR3 nucleotides are TGCAGCGTTGAAGATGGGGGGGTTGGGGCCAACGTCCTGACTTTC.

The rearrangement links TRBV4-2 to TRBJ2-7; perhaps TRBD2 as D (6 bases). V was cut by 1 base and J by 3 bases, with 13 bases left in between. Germline-derived CDR1 and CDR2 are LGHNA and YNFKEQ. CDR3 length: 15 amino acids. CDR3 in DNA: TGTGCCAGCAGCCAAGCGACGGGAGCACACTACGAGCAGTACTTC. Translation: CASSQATGAHYEQYF.

The gene calls are TRBV6-5 and TRBJ1-4; 8 nucleotides line up with TRBD1. Germline V lookup: CDR1 MNHEY, CDR2 SVGAGI. The CDR3 extends over 15 amino acids. Germline trimming cut 2 bases from V and 7 bases from J; bases unmatched to any gene: 6. The CDR3 nucleotides read TGTGCCAGCAGTTACGTGACAGGGGCTGGTGAAAAACTGTTTTTT. Its protein is CASSYVTGAGEKLFF.

Concerning this clone itself: The junction departs from the called germline gene at one end, perhaps through a read error. Other DNA sequences within the sample encode an identical CDR3. The rearrangement links TRBV6-5 to TRBJ1-1; D is perhaps TRBD1 (6 bases). Germline V gives CDR1 MNHEY, CDR2 SVGAGI. The CDR3 is 13 residues long. The CDR3 DNA follows: TGCGCCAGCAGTACAACAGGGTTTACTGAAGCTTTCTTT. As protein: CASSTTGFTEAFF.

This rearrangement joins TRBV25-1 to TRBJ2-3; TRBD2 aligns across 7 bases. V gave up 4 bases and J gave up 4 bases; unmatched junction bases: 5. CDR3 length: 14 amino acids. Germline-derived CDR1 and CDR2 are MGHDK and SYGVNS. CDR3 sequence (DNA): TGTGCCAGCAGTGGGGAGGGAGAGGCAGATACGCAGTATTTT. It encodes CASSGEGEADTQYF. Based on the CDR3 plus reference TRBV25-1 and TRBJ2-3, the full variable domain is EADIYQTPRYLVIGTGKKITLECSQTMGHDKMYWYQQDPGMELHLIHYSYGVNSTEKGDLSSESTVSRIRTEHFPLTLESARPSHTSQYLCASSGEGEADTQYFGPGTRLTVL.

This clone was picked up one time. The chain carries TRBV14 and TRBJ1-4; tentatively, D is TRBD1 (5 bases). Looked up from germline, CDR1 is SGHDN and CDR2 is FVKESK. Trimming cost V 1 base and J 4 bases, with 13 bases left between them. This CDR3 is 16 amino acids long. CDR3 sequence: CASSQGRVRYNEKLFF. Here the CDR3 DNA reads TGTGCCAGCAGCCAAGGCAGGGTCAGGTATAATGAAAAACTGTTTTTT.

This clone has only a few counts. The chain uses TRBV7-9 and TRBJ2-7; 7 bases are a match to TRBD1. The CDR3 contains 15 residues. V shed 2 bases and J 1 base; nucleotides not matched to a gene: 5. The V gene's germline CDR1 is SEHNR and CDR2 FQNEAQ (reference sequence). CDR3 in DNA: TGTGCCAGCAGCTTACCGGGACAGCTGTCCTACGAGCAGTACTTC. Its protein is CASSLPGQLSYEQYF.

The chain joins TRBV9 to TRBJ1-1, with D possibly TRBD1 on 6 matching bases. Trimming removed 4 bases at V and 4 bases at J, with 17 bases between. The CDR3 runs to 15 residues. The V gene's germline CDR1 is SGDLS and CDR2 YYNGEE. The CDR3 sequence: CASSPAGQGITEAFF. The CDR3 nucleotides are TGTGCCAGCAGCCCCGCCGGGCAGGGGATCACTGAAGCTTTCTTT.

The chain uses TRBV19 and TRBJ2-1, with 8 bases matching TRBD2. Germline lookup yields CDR1 LNHDA and CDR2 SQIVND (reference sequence). CDR3 size: 15 residues. The V and J ends lost 7 bases and 6 bases, in that order; junction bases with no gene match: 11. The CDR3 DNA sequence: TGTGCCAGTAAGGAAAACGGGGGGGATGTCAATGAGCAGTTCTTC. Translated: CASKENGGDVNEQFF.

The chain combines TRBV11-2 with TRBJ1-1; the match to TRBD1 covers 8 bases. With V trimmed by 3 bases and J by 3 bases, 9 bases remained unmatched. Germline assignment: CDR1 SGHAT and CDR2 FQNNGV. The CDR3 extends over 16 amino acids. In DNA form, the CDR3 reads TGTGCCAGCAGCTTGAGTTTGGACAGGGCGCACACTGAAGCTTTCTTT. Translation gives CASSLSLDRAHTEAFF.

The CDR3 DNA follows: TGTGCCAGCAGCTTGGAATCGTACAATGAGCAGTTCTTC. It yields the protein CASSLESYNEQFF. This chain links TRBV5-4 with TRBJ2-1; no definite D call. Per germline, CDR1 SGHNT and CDR2 YYREEE (reference sequence). This CDR3 is built from 13 residues. V was clipped by 0 bases and J by 4 bases, with 5 bases between them.

This chain connects TRBV6-1 to TRBJ2-5; 9 nucleotides match TRBD2. Germline values: CDR1 MNHNS, CDR2 SASEGT. V dropped 8 bases and J dropped 5; count of bases not matched to a gene: 12. The CDR3 runs 15 residues. The CDR3 is CASQSGTSLLETQYF. CDR3 sequence (DNA): TGTGCCAGCCAGTCCGGGACTAGCCTCCTGGAGACCCAGTACTTC.